This T cell receptor (beta chain) was sequenced during a study of CD8+ T cells in alopecia areata. About the study: Each of the treated patients was given oral tofacitinib, 5 to 10 mg twice daily, for moderate-to-severe alopecia areata.

Treatment indicated: oral pan-JAK inhibitor, 5-10 mg twice daily. cDNA serving as the sequencing template came from extracted, reverse transcribed RNA. The protocol was immunoSEQ multiplex PCR, while the TCRdb copy is restricted to in-frame clones and leaves out a portion. Seen here are fewer than 250,000 clones, approximately 38% observed once, and the top ten hold just under 0.5%. Study observations and caveats: Treatment with tofacitinib significantly lowered scalp clonality and reduced expanded CD8+ clones among the top 100.

Turning to this clone: The antigen remains unidentified.

Germline V gene lookup returns CDR1 MNHNS and CDR2 SASEGT. The junction had 3 bases not matched to a gene; V was cut back by 4 bases and J by 7 bases. The CDR3 covers 12 residues. The chain uses TRBV6-1 and TRBJ1-1; 7 bases align to TRBD1. The sequence was collected from a human donor with alopecia areata. Sequencing was performed on CD4+ T cells sorted from blood, taken at roughly week 30, from a patient treated with tofacitinib. CDR3 in amino acids: CASSARTGEAFF. The CDR3 coding sequence is TGTGCCAGCAGTGCACGGACAGGTGAAGCTTTCTTT.